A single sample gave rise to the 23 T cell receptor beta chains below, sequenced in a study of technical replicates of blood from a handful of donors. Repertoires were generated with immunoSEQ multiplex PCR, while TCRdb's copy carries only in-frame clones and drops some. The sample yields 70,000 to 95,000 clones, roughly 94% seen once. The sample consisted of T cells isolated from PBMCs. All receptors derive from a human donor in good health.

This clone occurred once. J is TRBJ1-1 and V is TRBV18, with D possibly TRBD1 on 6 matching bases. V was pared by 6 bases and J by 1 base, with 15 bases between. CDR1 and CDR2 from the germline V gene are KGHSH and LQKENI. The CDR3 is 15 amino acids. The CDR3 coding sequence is TGTGCCAGCTCCCCTAACGAGGGGGAGAACACTGAAGCTTTCTTT. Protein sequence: CASSPNEGENTEAFF.

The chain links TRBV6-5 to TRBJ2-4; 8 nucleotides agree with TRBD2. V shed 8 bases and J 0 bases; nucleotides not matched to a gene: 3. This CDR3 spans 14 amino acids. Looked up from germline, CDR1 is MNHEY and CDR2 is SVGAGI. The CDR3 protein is CASSRGGAKNIQYF. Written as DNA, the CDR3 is TGTGCCAGCTCACGGGGGGGAGCCAAAAACATTCAGTACTTC.

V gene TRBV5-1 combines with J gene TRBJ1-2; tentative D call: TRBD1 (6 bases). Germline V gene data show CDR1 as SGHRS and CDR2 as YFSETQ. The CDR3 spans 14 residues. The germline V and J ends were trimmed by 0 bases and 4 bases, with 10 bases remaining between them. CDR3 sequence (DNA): TGCGCCAGCAGCTTGGACAGGGTGAGCTATGGCTACACCTTC. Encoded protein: CASSLDRVSYGYTF.

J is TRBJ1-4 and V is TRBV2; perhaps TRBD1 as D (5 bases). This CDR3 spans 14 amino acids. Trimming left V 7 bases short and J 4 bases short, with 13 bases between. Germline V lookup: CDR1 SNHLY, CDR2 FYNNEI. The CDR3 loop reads CASIRGLSNEKLFF. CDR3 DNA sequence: TGTGCCAGCATTCGGGGACTGAGTAATGAAAAACTGTTTTTT.

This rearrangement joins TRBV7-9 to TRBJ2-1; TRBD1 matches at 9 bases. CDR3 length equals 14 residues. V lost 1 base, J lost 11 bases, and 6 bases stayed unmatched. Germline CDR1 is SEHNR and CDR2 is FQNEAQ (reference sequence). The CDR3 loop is CASSLGGDRAKQFF. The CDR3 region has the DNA TGTGCCAGCAGCTTAGGTGGGGACAGGGCGAAGCAGTTCTTC.

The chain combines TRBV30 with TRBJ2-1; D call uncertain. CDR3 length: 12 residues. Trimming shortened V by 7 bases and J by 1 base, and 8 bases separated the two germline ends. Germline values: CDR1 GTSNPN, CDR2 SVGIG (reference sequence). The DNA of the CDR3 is TGTGCCTTAGGAGCTTCCTACAATGAGCAGTTCTTC. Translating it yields CALGASYNEQFF.

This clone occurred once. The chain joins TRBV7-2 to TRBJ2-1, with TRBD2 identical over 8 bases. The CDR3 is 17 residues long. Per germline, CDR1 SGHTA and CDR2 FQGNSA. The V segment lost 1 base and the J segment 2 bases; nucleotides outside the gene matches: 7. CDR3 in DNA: TGTGCCAGCAGCTTAGACGGGACTAGTCTCGCCTACAATGAGCAGTTCTTC. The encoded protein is CASSLDGTSLAYNEQFF.

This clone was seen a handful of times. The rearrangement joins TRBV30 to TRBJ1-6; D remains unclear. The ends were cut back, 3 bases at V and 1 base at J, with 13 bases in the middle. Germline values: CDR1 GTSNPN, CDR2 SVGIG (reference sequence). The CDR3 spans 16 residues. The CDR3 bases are TGTGCCTGGAGGGTGACACCTGGTTCCTATAATTCACCCCTCCACTTT. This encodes CAWRVTPGSYNSPLHF.

CDR3 sequence (DNA): TGTGCCAGTACAACGATAACTAACGGACAGGGGCCTCATGGCTACACCTTC. Translated: CASTTITNGQGPHGYTF. The chain has TRBV25-1 and TRBJ1-2; 9 bases map to TRBD1. V lost 9 bases to trimming and J lost 6 bases; unmatched junction nucleotides: 20. CDR3 length: 17 amino acids. Germline CDR1 reads MGHDK; CDR2 reads SYGVNS.

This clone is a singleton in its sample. The CDR3, as DNA: TGTGCCAGCAGTGAAGGAGGTCAGGGAATCTATGGCTACACCTTC. Residues: CASSEGGQGIYGYTF. The V call is TRBV2, the J call TRBJ1-2; possible D gene TRBD1, 5 bases. V gave up 1 base and J gave up 4 bases, with 13 bases separating them. The germline gives CDR1 SNHLY, CDR2 FYNNEI. The CDR3 extends over 15 amino acids.

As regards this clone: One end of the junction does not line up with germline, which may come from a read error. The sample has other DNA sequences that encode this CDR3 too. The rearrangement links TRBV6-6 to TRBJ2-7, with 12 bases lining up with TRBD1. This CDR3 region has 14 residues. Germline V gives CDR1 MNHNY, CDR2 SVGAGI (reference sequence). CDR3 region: CASNPGTGGYEQYF. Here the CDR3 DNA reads TGTGCCAGCAACCCCGGGACAGGGGGCTACGAGCAATACTTC.

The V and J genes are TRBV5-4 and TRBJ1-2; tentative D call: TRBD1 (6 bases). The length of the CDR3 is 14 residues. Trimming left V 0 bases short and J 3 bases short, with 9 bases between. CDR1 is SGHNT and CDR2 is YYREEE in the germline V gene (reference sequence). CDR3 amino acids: CASSLAGVDYGYTF. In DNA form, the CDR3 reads TGTGCCAGCAGCTTGGCAGGGGTAGACTATGGCTACACCTTC.

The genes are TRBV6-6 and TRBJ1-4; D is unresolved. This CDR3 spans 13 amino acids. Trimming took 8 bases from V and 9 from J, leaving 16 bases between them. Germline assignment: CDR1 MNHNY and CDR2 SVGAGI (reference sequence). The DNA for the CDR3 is TGTGCCAGCCAGGATCAGTCTCCACAAAAACTGTTTTTT. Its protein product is CASQDQSPQKLFF.

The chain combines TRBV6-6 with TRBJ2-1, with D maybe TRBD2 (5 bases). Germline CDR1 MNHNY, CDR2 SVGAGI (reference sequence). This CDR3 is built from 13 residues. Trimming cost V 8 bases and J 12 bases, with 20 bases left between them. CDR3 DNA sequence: TGTGCCAGCGCCGTCGGTAGCCCTCGGGGGCAGTTCTTC. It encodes CASAVGSPRGQFF.

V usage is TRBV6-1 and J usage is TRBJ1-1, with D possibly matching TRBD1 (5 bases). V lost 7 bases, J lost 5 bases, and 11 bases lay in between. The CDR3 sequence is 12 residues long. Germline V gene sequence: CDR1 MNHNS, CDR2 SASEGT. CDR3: CASNLGVTEAFF. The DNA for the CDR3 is TGTGCCAGCAACTTAGGGGTAACTGAAGCTTTCTTT.

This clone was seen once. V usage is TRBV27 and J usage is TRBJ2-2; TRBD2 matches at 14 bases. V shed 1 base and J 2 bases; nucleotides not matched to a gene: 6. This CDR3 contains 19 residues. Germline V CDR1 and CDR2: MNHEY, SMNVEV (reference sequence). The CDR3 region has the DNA TGTGCCAGCAGTTTATGGGGGACTAGCGGGAGTTTAAACACCGGGGAGCTGTTTTTT. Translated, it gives CASSLWGTSGSLNTGELFF.

CDR3 residues: CATSRVEVPDTQYF. CDR3 DNA sequence: TGTGCCACCAGCAGAGTCGAGGTTCCAGATACGCAGTATTTT. The V call is TRBV15, the J call TRBJ2-3; D not certain. Germline V lookup: CDR1 LNHNV, CDR2 YYDKDF (reference sequence). The ends were cut back, 1 base at V and 4 bases at J, with 9 bases in the middle. The CDR3 totals 14 residues.

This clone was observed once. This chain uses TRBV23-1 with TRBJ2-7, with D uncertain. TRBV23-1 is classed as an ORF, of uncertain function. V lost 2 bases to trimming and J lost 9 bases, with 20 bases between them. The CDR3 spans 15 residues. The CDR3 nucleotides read TGCGCCAGCAGTCAAGTAACCGGTTTTGGTGTTGTGCAGTACTTC. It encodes CASSQVTGFGVVQYF.

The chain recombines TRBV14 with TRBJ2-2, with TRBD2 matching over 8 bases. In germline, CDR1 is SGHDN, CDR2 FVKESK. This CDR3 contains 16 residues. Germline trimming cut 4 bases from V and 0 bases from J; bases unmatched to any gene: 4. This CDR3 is CASSRSRGANTGELFF. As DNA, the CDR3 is TGTGCCAGCAGCCGATCGCGGGGGGCGAACACCGGGGAGCTGTTTTTT.

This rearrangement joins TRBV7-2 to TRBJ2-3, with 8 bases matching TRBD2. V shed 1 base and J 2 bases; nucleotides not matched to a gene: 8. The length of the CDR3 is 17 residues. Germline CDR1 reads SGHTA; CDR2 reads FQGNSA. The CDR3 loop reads CASSLVSAGATTDTQYF. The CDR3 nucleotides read TGTGCCAGCAGCTTAGTGTCAGCGGGGGCGACCACAGATACGCAGTATTTT.

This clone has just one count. The DNA of the CDR3 is TGTGCCAGCAGTACCTCCGGGACAGGGGTAGTGGAGACCCAGTACTTC. Amino acid sequence: CASSTSGTGVVETQYF. The rearrangement links TRBV28 to TRBJ2-5, with TRBD1 identical over 10 bases. The V gene end was trimmed by 5 bases and the J gene end by 5 bases; junction bases not matched to a gene: 11. The germline gives CDR1 MDHEN, CDR2 SYDVKM. The CDR3 totals 16 residues.

The CDR3 spells CASSPLEQGASEAFF. CDR3 in DNA: TGTGCCAGCTCACCACTCGAACAGGGGGCAAGTGAAGCTTTCTTT. The genes are TRBV18 and TRBJ1-1; 9 bases line up with TRBD1. Per the germline V gene, CDR1 is KGHSH and CDR2 is LQKENI. The CDR3 is made up of 15 amino acids. The V and J ends lost 1 base and 7 bases, in that order; junction bases with no gene match: 7.

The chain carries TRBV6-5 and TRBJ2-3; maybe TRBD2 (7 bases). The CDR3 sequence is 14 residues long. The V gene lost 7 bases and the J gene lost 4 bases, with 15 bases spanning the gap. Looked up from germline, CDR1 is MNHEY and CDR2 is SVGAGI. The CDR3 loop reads CASKGGEVADTQYF. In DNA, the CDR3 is TGTGCCAGCAAGGGGGGGGAGGTTGCAGATACGCAGTATTTT.